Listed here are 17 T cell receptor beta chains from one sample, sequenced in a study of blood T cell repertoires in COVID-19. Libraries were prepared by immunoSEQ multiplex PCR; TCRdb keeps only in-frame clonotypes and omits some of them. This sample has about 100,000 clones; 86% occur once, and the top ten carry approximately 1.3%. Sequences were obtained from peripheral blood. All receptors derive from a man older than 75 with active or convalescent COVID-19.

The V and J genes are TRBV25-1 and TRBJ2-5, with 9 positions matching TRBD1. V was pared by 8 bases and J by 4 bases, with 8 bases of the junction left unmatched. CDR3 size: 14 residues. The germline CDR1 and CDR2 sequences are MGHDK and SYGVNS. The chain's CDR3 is CASADRGRGETQYF. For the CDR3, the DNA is TGTGCCAGCGCGGACAGGGGAAGGGGAGAGACCCAGTACTTC.

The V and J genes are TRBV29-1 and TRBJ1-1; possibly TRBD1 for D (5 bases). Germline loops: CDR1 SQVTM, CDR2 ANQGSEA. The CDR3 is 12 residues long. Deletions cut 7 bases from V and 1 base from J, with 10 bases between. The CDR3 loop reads CSANTGNTEAFF. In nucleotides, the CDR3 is TGCAGCGCCAACACAGGGAACACTGAAGCTTTCTTT.

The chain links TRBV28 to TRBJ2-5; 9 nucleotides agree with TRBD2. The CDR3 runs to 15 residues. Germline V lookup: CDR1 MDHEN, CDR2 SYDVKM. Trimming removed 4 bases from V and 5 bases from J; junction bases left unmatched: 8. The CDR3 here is CASSSLGSGRETQYF. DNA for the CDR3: TGTGCCAGCAGTTCCCTTGGGAGCGGGAGGGAGACCCAGTACTTC.

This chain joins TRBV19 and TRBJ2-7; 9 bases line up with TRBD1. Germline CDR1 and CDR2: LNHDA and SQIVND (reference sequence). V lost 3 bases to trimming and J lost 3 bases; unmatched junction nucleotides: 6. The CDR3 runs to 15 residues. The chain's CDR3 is CASSIGTGRNYEQYF. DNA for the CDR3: TGTGCCAGTAGTATTGGGACAGGGCGAAACTACGAGCAGTACTTC.

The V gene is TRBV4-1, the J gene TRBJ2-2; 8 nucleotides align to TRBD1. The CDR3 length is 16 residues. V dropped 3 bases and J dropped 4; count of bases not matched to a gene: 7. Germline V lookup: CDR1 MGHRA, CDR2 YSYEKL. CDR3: CASSQQGAGVTGELFF. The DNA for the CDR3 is TGCGCCAGCAGCCAGCAGGGGGCTGGGGTCACCGGGGAGCTGTTTTTT.

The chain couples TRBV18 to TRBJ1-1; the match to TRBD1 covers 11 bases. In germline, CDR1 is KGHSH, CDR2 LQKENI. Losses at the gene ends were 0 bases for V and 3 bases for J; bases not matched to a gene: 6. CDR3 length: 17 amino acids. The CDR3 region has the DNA TGTGCCAGCTCACCACCGGGGACAGGGGGATGGGACACTGAAGCTTTCTTT. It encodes CASSPPGTGGWDTEAFF.

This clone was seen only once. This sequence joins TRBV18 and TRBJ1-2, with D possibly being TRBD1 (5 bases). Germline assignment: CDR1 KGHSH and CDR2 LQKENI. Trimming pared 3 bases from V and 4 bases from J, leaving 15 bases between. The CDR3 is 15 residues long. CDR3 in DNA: TGTGCCAGCTCACCGTCGGGCGGGGACGGCTATGGCTACACCTTC. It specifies CASSPSGGDGYGYTF.

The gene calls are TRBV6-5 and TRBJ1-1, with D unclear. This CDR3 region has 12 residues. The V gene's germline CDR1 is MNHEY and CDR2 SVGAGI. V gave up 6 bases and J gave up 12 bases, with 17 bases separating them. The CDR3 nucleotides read TGTGCCAGCAGGCAGATCGACACTGCGCCTTTCTTT. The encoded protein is CASRQIDTAPFF.

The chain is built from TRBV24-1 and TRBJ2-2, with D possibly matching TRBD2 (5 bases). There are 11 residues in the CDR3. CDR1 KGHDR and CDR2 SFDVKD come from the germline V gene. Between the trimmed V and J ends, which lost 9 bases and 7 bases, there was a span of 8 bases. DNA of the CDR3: TGTGCCACCGAGCGGTACGGGGAGCTGTTTTTT. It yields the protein CATERYGELFF.

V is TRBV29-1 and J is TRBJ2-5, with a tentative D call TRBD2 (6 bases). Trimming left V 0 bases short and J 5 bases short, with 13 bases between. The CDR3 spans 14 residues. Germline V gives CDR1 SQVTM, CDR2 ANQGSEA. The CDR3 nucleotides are TGCAGCGTTGAAGATCTTGGCGGGGAGGAGACCCAGTACTTC. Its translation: CSVEDLGGEETQYF.

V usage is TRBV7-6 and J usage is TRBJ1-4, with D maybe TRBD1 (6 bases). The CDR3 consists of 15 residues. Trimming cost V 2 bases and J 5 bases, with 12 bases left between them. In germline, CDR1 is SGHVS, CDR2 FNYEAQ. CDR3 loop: CASSLWNRENEKLFF. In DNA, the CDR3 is TGTGCCAGCAGCTTATGGAACAGGGAAAATGAAAAACTGTTTTTT.

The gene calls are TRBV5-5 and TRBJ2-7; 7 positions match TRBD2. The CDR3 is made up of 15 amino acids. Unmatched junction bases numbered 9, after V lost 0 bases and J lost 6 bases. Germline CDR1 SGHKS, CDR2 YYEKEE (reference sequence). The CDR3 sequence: CASSLVAGAPREQYF. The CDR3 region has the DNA TGTGCCAGCAGCTTGGTGGCGGGAGCCCCGCGCGAGCAGTACTTC.

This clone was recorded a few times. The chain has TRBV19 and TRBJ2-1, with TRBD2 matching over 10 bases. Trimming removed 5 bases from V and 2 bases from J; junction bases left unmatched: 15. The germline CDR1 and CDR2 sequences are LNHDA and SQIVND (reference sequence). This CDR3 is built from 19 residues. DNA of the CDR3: TGTGCCAGTAGTCCAGGTGCGGCTAGCGGGAGTGGGGCCTACAATGAGCAGTTCTTC. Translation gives CASSPGAASGSGAYNEQFF.

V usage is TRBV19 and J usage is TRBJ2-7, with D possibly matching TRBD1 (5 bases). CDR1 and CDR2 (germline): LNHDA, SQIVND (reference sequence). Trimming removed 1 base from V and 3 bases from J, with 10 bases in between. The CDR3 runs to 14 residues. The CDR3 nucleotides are TGTGCCAGTAGTATAGGTGCAGGGCTCTACGAGCAGTACTTC. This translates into CASSIGAGLYEQYF.

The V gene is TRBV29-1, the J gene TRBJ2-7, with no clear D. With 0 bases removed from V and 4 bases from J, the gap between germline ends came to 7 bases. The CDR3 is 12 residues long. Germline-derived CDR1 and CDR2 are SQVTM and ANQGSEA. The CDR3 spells CSVEEGSYEQYF. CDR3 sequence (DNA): TGCAGCGTTGAAGAGGGCTCATACGAGCAGTACTTC.

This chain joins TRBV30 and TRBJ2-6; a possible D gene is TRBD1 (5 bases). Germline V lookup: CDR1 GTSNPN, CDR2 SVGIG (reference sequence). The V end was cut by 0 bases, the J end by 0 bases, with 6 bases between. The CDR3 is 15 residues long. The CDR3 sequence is CAWSVDSSGANVLTF. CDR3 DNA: TGTGCCTGGAGTGTAGACAGCTCTGGGGCCAACGTCCTGACTTTC.

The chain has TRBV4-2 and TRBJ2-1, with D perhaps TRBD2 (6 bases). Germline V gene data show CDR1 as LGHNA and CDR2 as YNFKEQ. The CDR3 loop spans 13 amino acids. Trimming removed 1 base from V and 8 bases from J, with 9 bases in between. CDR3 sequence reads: CASSQVGEDEQFF. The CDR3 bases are TGTGCCAGCAGCCAAGTCGGGGAGGATGAGCAGTTCTTC.